This T cell receptor (beta chain) was identified during a study of shared clonotypes between healthy human individuals. Study at large: Sampling drew on donors who were a couple of women and three men aged 18 to 49.

Notes on the study in general: The study sampled only blood, and tissue repertoires likely differ. Sharing of clonotypes among donors was expected to vary with sequencing depth.

Generated by immunoSEQ multiplex PCR, the TCRdb table keeps only in-frame clones and is missing some. Of around 500,000 clones listed, 70% to 85% are singletons. The germline V and J ends were trimmed by 3 bases and 3 bases, with 9 bases remaining between them. CDR3 length equals 13 residues. Germline CDR1 reads GTSNPN; CDR2 reads SVGIG (reference sequence). A remark on this clone: Its antigen is not known.

The V and J genes are TRBV30 and TRBJ1-5; no clear D gene. The source material was PBMCs. The receptor comes from a woman aged 40 to 50 in good health. Some clones in this sample may be carry-over from other donors' samples. DNA for the CDR3: TGTGCCTGGAGCCGCAGTACCAATCAGCCCCAGCATTTT. This encodes CAWSRSTNQPQHF.